This paragraph reports one TCR beta chain. CDR3 length equals 15 residues. Germline trimming cut 3 bases from V and 1 base from J; bases unmatched to any gene: 4. Germline CDR1 and CDR2: SGHVS and FQNEAQ. This sample is part of a study of blood T cell repertoires in COVID-19. As for the study in general: Acute and convalescent COVID-19 specimens originated in the United States, Italy and Spain.

In the study's own analysis: Scientists estimated how many nucleated cells there were by amplifying reference gene primers. Repertoires were generated with immunoSEQ multiplex PCR, while TCRdb's copy carries only in-frame clones and drops some. V and J calls and clone size are those listed in that table; D and trimming were worked out from the DNA. In the table there are over 140,000 clones, about 80% of which are singletons. The source is a woman aged 60-75 years with acute or convalescent COVID-19. The sample was peripheral blood. The rearrangement uses TRBV7-8 and TRBJ2-7; 9 bases align to TRBD1. In DNA form, the CDR3 reads TGTGCCAGCAGCTTGACCGGGACAGGGTCCTACGAGCAGTACTTC. It specifies CASSLTGTGSYEQYF.